Included here is one T cell receptor beta chain sequence, with context. Antigen: not known. PBMCs, at least 7 million per sample, were isolated. The authors ran a second PCR of roughly 7 to 11 cycles using a sample-barcoded 5' primer and a J-beta primer mix. TCRdb analysed the 5' RACE reads with MiXCR anew, one entry per CDR3 protein. This repertoire shows around 780,000 distinct CDR3 sequences, more than 55% found once; its top ten account for about a quarter. The length of the CDR3 is 14 residues. This record belongs to a study of blood T cells in healthy people across ages. Study conclusions and caveats: Researchers deemed the diversity estimates from one million T cells underestimates.

This sequence originates from a man aged 35 to 55 in good health. The sequencing input was blood. This chain links TRBV12-3 or TRBV12-4 with TRBJ2-5; D possibly corresponds to TRBD2 (6 bases). The J call is doubtful: the DNA matches TRBJ2-7 better. CDR3 in DNA: TGTGCCAGCAGCCTGACTAGAGGGGCCGGCGAGCAGTACTTC. Protein product: CASSLTRGAGEQYF.